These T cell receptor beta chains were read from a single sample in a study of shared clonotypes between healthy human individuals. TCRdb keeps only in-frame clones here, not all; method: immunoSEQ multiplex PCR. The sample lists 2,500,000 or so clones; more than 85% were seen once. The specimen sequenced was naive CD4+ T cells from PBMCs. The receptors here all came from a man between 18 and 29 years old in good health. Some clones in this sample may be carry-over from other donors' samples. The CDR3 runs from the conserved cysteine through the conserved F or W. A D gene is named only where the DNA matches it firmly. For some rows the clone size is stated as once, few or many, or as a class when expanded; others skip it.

CASSLRRQGAYEQFF | TGTGCCAGCAGCTTAAGGAGACAGGGGGCCTATGAGCAGTTCTTC | TRBV11-2 | TRBD1 | NA | TRBJ2-1
CASSLDRGAGADSIRVQYF | TGTGCCAGCAGTTTAGATCGGGGAGCGGGAGCGGATTCGATTCGAGTCCAGTACTTC | TRBV27 | TRBD2 | NA | TRBJ2-5
CARKDGQGDNEKLFF | TGTGCCAGGAAAGACGGACAGGGTGATAATGAAAAACTGTTTTTT | TRBV6-6 | TRBD1 | NA | TRBJ1-4
CASRLTNVGAPGELFF | TGTGCCAGCAGACTAACGAATGTTGGGGCCCCCGGGGAGCTGTTTTTT | TRBV2 | NA | NA | TRBJ2-2
CASSQDPQTYEQYF | TGCGCCAGCAGCCAAGATCCGCAGACGTACGAGCAGTACTTC | TRBV4-1 | NA | NA | TRBJ2-7
CASSKGDLAGADTQYF | TGTGCCAGCAGCAAAGGGGACCTAGCGGGAGCAGATACGCAGTATTTT | TRBV21-1 | NA | NA | TRBJ2-3
CASSWTYEQYF | TGTGCCAGCAGCTGGACCTACGAGCAGTACTTC | TRBV5-8 | NA | NA | TRBJ2-7
CASSELAGLPLRFF | TGCGCCAGCAGTGAGCTAGCGGGATTACCGCTGCGGTTCTTC | TRBV10-2 | TRBD2 | NA | TRBJ2-1
CASSRASAYNEQFF | TGTGCCAGCAGTAGGGCGTCAGCCTACAATGAGCAGTTCTTC | TRBV14 | NA | once | TRBJ2-1
CAITKLAGAFNEQFF | TGTGCCATCACCAAACTAGCGGGAGCATTTAATGAGCAGTTCTTC | TRBV10-3 | TRBD2 | NA | TRBJ2-1
CASNIRGIHYEQYF | TGTGCCAGCAACATACGCGGGATCCACTACGAGCAGTACTTC | TRBV7-9 | NA | NA | TRBJ2-7
CASSLIRRGSNTGELFF | TGTGCCAGCAGCTTAATTCGCCGGGGATCGAACACCGGGGAGCTGTTTTTT | TRBV7-3 | NA | NA | TRBJ2-2
CASSVGRGQSPLHF | TGTGCCAGCAGTGTGGGCAGGGGGCAATCACCCCTCCACTTT | TRBV2 | TRBD1 | NA | TRBJ1-6
CASSSQGLENTEAFF | TGTGCCAGCAGTTCACAGGGGCTTGAGAACACTGAAGCTTTCTTT | TRBV27 | TRBD1 | NA | TRBJ1-1